Sequencing of this T cell receptor (beta chain) was carried out in a study of human T cells and chemical hapten exposure. Unfractionated whole blood yielded total RNA. The study used a library that attached unique molecular identifiers to individual cDNA molecules. Per the study methods: There were a median of around 100,000 TCRs per sample, with a range from about 23,224 to 690,600. MiXCR, run by TCRdb on the reads, gives a single entry per CDR3 protein. TCRdb, not the authors, supplied the V and J calls. The sample includes about 120,000 distinct CDR3 sequences, around 8.5% of them seen just once. The CDR3 is made up of 12 amino acids. V lost 4 bases and J lost 9, with 13 bases in between. Germline CDR1 and CDR2: DFQATT and SNEGSKA (reference sequence).

The specimen was whole blood. The origin of this receptor is a human donor in good health. Some clones in this sample may be carry-over from other donors' samples. The chain employs TRBV20-1 and TRBJ2-1; possibly TRBD1 for D (5 bases). The CDR3, as DNA: TGCAGTGCTATCATGACAGACAGTGAGCAGTTCTTC. Encoded protein: CSAIMTDSEQFF.